This entry lists 25 T cell receptor beta chains sequenced from one sample in a study of blood T cell repertoires in COVID-19. This table comes from immunoSEQ multiplex PCR, and its TCRdb copy is limited to in-frame clones, with some not included. The repertoire holds approximately 290,000 clones, with about nine tenths as singletons. The source material was peripheral blood. The receptors originated from a woman in her sixties or seventies with acute or convalescent COVID-19.

This chain links TRBV18 with TRBJ2-7; 7 bases agree with TRBD1. CDR1 is KGHSH and CDR2 is LQKENI in the germline V gene. The CDR3 is 16 residues long. With 1 base clipped from V and 0 bases from J, the junction kept 6 bases outside the gene matches. CDR3 sequence (DNA): TGTGCCAGCTCACCACTCCCGGGACAGAGCTCCTACGAGCAGTACTTC. As protein: CASSPLPGQSSYEQYF.

The chain employs TRBV18 and TRBJ2-7, with 9 bases fitting TRBD2. Germline V gene lookup returns CDR1 KGHSH and CDR2 LQKENI. Unmatched junction bases numbered 10, after V lost 6 bases and J lost 4 bases. CDR3 length: 15 residues. CDR3 region: CASSPSGIDRYEQYF. The CDR3 bases are TGTGCCAGCTCGCCTAGCGGGATCGATAGATACGAGCAGTACTTC.

The genes are TRBV18 and TRBJ1-6, with D tentatively TRBD1 (6 bases). V lost 3 bases and J 6 bases, leaving 15 bases between the germline ends. Germline lookup yields CDR1 KGHSH and CDR2 LQKENI. This CDR3 region has 16 residues. CDR3 DNA sequence: TGTGCCAGCTCACCGGCTCTGGGGGCCGGTAATTCACCCCTCCACTTT. Translated, it gives CASSPALGAGNSPLHF.

The chain uses TRBV7-3 and TRBJ2-2; D is undetermined. Germline assignment: CDR1 SGHTA and CDR2 FQGTGA. Trimming left V 4 bases short and J 3 bases short, with 9 bases between. The CDR3 contains 14 residues. The CDR3 loop reads CASSSSRDTGELFF. In DNA form, the CDR3 reads TGTGCCAGCAGCTCCTCTCGGGACACCGGGGAGCTGTTTTTT. The full variable domain, in which reference TRBV7-3 and TRBJ2-2 provide the parts outside the CDR3, is GAGVSQTPSNKVTEKGKYVELRCDPISGHTALYWYRQSLGQGPEFLIYFQGTGAADDSGLPNDRFFAVRPEGSVSTLKIQRTERGDSAVYLCASSSSRDTGELFFGEGSRLTVL.

The table lists this clone with a count of one. The chain links TRBV7-8 to TRBJ1-4, with a weak D call TRBD1 (6 bases). V lost 6 bases to trimming and J lost 0 bases, with 14 bases between them. The CDR3 sequence is 16 residues long. Germline V gene data show CDR1 as SGHVS and CDR2 as FQNEAQ. The CDR3 region is CASSSTGMTTNEKLFF. The CDR3 DNA reads TGTGCCAGCAGTTCAACAGGGATGACAACTAATGAAAAACTGTTTTTT.

This rearrangement joins TRBV28 to TRBJ2-7; D uncertain. Germline assignment: CDR1 MDHEN and CDR2 SYDVKM. The V end lost 3 bases, the J end lost 3 bases, and 6 bases lay between the germline ends. This CDR3 is 12 amino acids long. The CDR3 is CASSFVFYEQYF. The DNA of the CDR3 is TGTGCCAGCAGTTTCGTATTCTACGAGCAGTACTTC.

The chain employs TRBV19 and TRBJ2-1, with D possibly TRBD1 on 6 matching bases. CDR3 length: 15 residues. The germline V and J ends were trimmed by 4 bases and 9 bases, with 19 bases remaining between them. Germline CDR1 reads LNHDA; CDR2 reads SQIVND (reference sequence). The CDR3 here is CASSTGTTRLGEQFF. The CDR3, as DNA: TGTGCCAGTAGTACAGGGACAACTAGGTTGGGTGAGCAGTTCTTC.

The rearrangement links TRBV7-9 to TRBJ2-1, with 7 bases lining up with TRBD2. The CDR3 consists of 14 residues. Germline CDR1 is SEHNR and CDR2 is FQNEAQ (reference sequence). The junction had 1 base not matched to a gene; V was cut back by 5 bases and J by 0 bases. This chain's CDR3 is CASSREVSYNEQFF. The CDR3 DNA reads TGTGCCAGCAGCCGGGAGGTCTCCTACAATGAGCAGTTCTTC.

The chain uses TRBV18 and TRBJ2-7, with TRBD1 matching 10 bases. The CDR3 runs 14 residues. Germline V gene sequence: CDR1 KGHSH, CDR2 LQKENI. The trim removed 4 bases at V and 4 bases at J, leaving 4 bases unmatched. The CDR3 spells CASSRDRGPYEQYF. DNA for the CDR3: TGTGCCAGCTCACGAGACAGGGGGCCATACGAGCAGTACTTC.

This clone was seen once. J is TRBJ2-2 and V is TRBV28; D may be TRBD2 (6 bases). This CDR3 spans 14 amino acids. The V gene's germline CDR1 is MDHEN and CDR2 SYDVKM. Trimming stripped 4 bases from V and 3 bases from J, with 9 bases between. CDR3 in DNA: TGTGCCAGCAGTTGGGGGGTGTACACCGGGGAGCTGTTTTTT. It translates to CASSWGVYTGELFF.

The CDR3 coding sequence is TGTGCCAGCAGCGTCCGACAGGGGGGAGGGACTGAAGCTTTCTTT. Translation gives CASSVRQGGGTEAFF. The chain combines TRBV27 with TRBJ1-1, with 9 nucleotides matching TRBD1. V gave up 6 bases and J gave up 5 bases; unmatched junction bases: 10. Germline CDR1 is MNHEY and CDR2 is SMNVEV (reference sequence). This CDR3 is built from 15 residues.

The rearrangement links TRBV5-6 to TRBJ2-2; unclear D gene. Germline V gene sequence: CDR1 SGHDT, CDR2 YYEEEE. Trimming took off 3 bases at V and 0 bases at J, with 12 bases between the two ends. The CDR3 is 16 residues long. CDR3 sequence reads: CASSWRGRPNTGELFF. CDR3 coding DNA: TGTGCCAGCAGCTGGCGCGGTCGACCGAACACCGGGGAGCTGTTTTTT.

This clone occurred once. The V gene is TRBV11-2, the J gene TRBJ2-1; tentatively, D is TRBD2 (5 bases). Germline V lookup: CDR1 SGHAT, CDR2 FQNNGV. The germline V and J ends were trimmed by 2 bases and 1 base, with 9 bases remaining between them. This CDR3 is 15 amino acids long. CDR3 in DNA: TGTGCCAGCAGCTTACCCCGACTATCCTACAATGAGCAGTTCTTC. It yields the protein CASSLPRLSYNEQFF.

The rearrangement links TRBV6-5 to TRBJ2-3, with D perhaps TRBD2 (6 bases). The CDR3 sequence is 16 residues long. The V end lost 4 bases, the J end lost 3 bases, and 17 bases lay between the germline ends. CDR1 and CDR2 from the germline V gene are MNHEY and SVGAGI. The CDR3 region has the DNA TGTGCCAGCAGTTCCCGCATGGAGGGGAGAACAGATACGCAGTATTTT. Encoded protein: CASSSRMEGRTDTQYF.

V gene TRBV3-1 (or the pseudogene TRBV3-2) combines with J gene TRBJ2-3; 7 bases are a match to TRBD2. This CDR3 is built from 15 residues. The V gene's germline CDR1 is LGHDT and CDR2 YNNKEL (reference sequence). Trimming cost V 0 bases and J 4 bases; bases outside gene matches: 4. CDR3 residues: CASSQDSAGADTQYF. DNA of the CDR3: TGTGCCAGCAGCCAAGATTCCGCGGGGGCAGATACGCAGTATTTT.

V and J are TRBV28 and TRBJ2-5; perhaps TRBD1 as D (6 bases). V was clipped by 2 bases and J by 5 bases, with 12 bases between them. The CDR3 spans 14 residues. Germline CDR1 and CDR2: MDHEN and SYDVKM. This CDR3 is CASSLRAGVETQYF. DNA of the CDR3: TGTGCCAGCAGTTTAAGGGCAGGGGTTGAGACCCAGTACTTC.

The rearrangement joins TRBV9 to TRBJ2-7; 7 positions agree with TRBD1. V shed 0 bases and J 6 bases; nucleotides not matched to a gene: 12. CDR1 and CDR2 (germline): SGDLS, YYNGEE. The CDR3 has 16 amino acids. CDR3: CASSVDMRETGSEQYF. The CDR3 DNA sequence: TGTGCCAGCAGCGTAGATATGAGGGAGACAGGGTCCGAGCAGTACTTC. Variable domain in full (rest from reference TRBV9 and TRBJ2-7): DSGVTQTPKHLITATGQRVTLRCSPRSGDLSVYWYQQSLDQGLQFLIQYYNGEERAKGNILERFSAQQFPDLHSELNLSSLELGDSALYFCASSVDMRETGSEQYFGPGTRLTVT.

The chain carries TRBV5-1 and TRBJ1-6; D might be TRBD1 (6 bases). Germline CDR1 is SGHRS and CDR2 is YFSETQ. This CDR3 comprises 15 residues. V gave up 2 bases and J gave up 10 bases, with 16 bases separating them. CDR3 nucleotides: TGCGCCAGCAGCTTTACAGGGTATGCGAGGTCACCCCTCCACTTT. Translation: CASSFTGYARSPLHF.

The CDR3 reads CASSLYRGNSPLHF. CDR3 in DNA: TGTGCCAGCAGCTTATACAGAGGGAATTCACCCCTCCACTTT. This sequence joins TRBV7-3 and TRBJ1-6, with unresolved D. The germline V and J ends were trimmed by 2 bases and 7 bases, with 9 bases remaining between them. CDR1 is SGHTA, CDR2 FQGTGA, per germline. This CDR3 has 14 amino acids. Supplemented by reference TRBV7-3 and TRBJ1-6, the full variable domain reads GAGVSQTPSNKVTEKGKYVELRCDPISGHTALYWYRQSLGQGPEFLIYFQGTGAADDSGLPNDRFFAVRPEGSVSTLKIQRTERGDSAVYLCASSLYRGNSPLHFGNGTRLTVT.

This chain links TRBV4-1 with TRBJ2-1, with 11 bases matching TRBD2. This CDR3 contains 16 residues. The V gene's germline CDR1 is MGHRA and CDR2 YSYEKL. The V gene end was trimmed by 1 base and the J gene end by 10 bases; junction bases not matched to a gene: 9. The CDR3 spells CASSQVLAGGLREQFF. The CDR3 DNA reads as TGCGCCAGCAGCCAAGTTCTAGCGGGAGGACTTAGGGAGCAGTTCTTC.

The V gene is TRBV30, the J gene TRBJ1-5; 7 bases fit TRBD1. The germline CDR1 and CDR2 sequences are GTSNPN and SVGIG (reference sequence). V shed 0 bases, J shed 7 bases, and the junction held 6 bases outside the gene matches. The CDR3 loop spans 14 amino acids. CDR3 region: CAWSVSGGEQPQHF. In DNA form, the CDR3 reads TGTGCCTGGAGTGTCTCAGGGGGAGAACAGCCCCAGCATTTT.

The gene calls are TRBV6-5 and TRBJ2-7; TRBD1 matches 7 bases. Germline lookup yields CDR1 MNHEY and CDR2 SVGAGI. The V segment lost 6 bases and the J segment 5 bases; nucleotides outside the gene matches: 7. The CDR3 consists of 13 residues. The CDR3 region has the DNA TGTGCCAGCAGATACAGGGGTACCGACGAGCAGTACTTC. Translation: CASRYRGTDEQYF.

The gene calls are TRBV28 and TRBJ1-1; 7 nucleotides align to TRBD1. CDR3 length equals 15 residues. V was pared by 3 bases and J by 4 bases, with 8 bases of the junction left unmatched. The germline gives CDR1 MDHEN, CDR2 SYDVKM. The CDR3: CASSFTGAGATEAFF. CDR3 DNA: TGTGCCAGCAGTTTCACAGGGGCAGGGGCCACTGAAGCTTTCTTT.

The chain carries TRBV5-4 and TRBJ2-3, with TRBD1 matching over 10 bases. The V segment lost 3 bases and the J segment 5 bases; nucleotides outside the gene matches: 0. This CDR3 is built from 13 residues. The germline V gene has CDR1 SGHNT and CDR2 YYREEE (reference sequence). The CDR3 sequence: CASSWTGGDTQYF. DNA for the CDR3: TGTGCCAGCAGCTGGACAGGGGGAGATACGCAGTATTTT.

The chain recombines TRBV7-6 with TRBJ1-6; a possible D gene is TRBD1 (5 bases). Trimming cost V 2 bases and J 9 bases, with 14 bases left between them. Germline loops: CDR1 SGHVS, CDR2 FNYEAQ. The CDR3 is 15 amino acids. CDR3 protein: CASSLNKQDGSPLHF. CDR3 nucleotides: TGTGCCAGCAGCTTAAATAAACAGGATGGTTCACCCCTCCACTTT.